One TCR beta chain is described in this entry. The antigen it recognizes is unknown. Base qualities were left out, and no much larger clone turns up one base away. This record comes from a study of blood T cell repertoires in COVID-19 (dated by TCRdb to about 2020). A note on the overall study: Samples from collaborators originated in the United States, Italy and Spain and spanned both the acute and convalescent phases of COVID-19. The material from the prospective study consisted of cDNA or gDNA derived from T cells, B-cell-depleted T cells, or PBMCs. The dataset comprised deeply sampled blood TCRbeta repertoires from subjects exposed to, actively infected with, or recovered from COVID-19. A freely available public database, intended as a resource for researchers studying the immune response to SARS-CoV-2, is where the repertoires were released. The samples were drawn from the first 160 participants of the ongoing ImmuneRACE study and from 1,254 subjects provided by 6 global collaborators. Sample metadata almost always included a de-identified subject ID, COVID-19 status, age in years and sex. HLA class I and class II types, where available, came from metadata supplied by the sample provider rather than from assay-based typing. General conclusions and limits of the study: The amount of clinical and demographic metadata varied by source and participant and was provided uncurated.

After removal of 3 bases from V and 5 bases from J, the junction retains 6 bases not matched to a gene. The CDR3 has 15 amino acids, counting the end cysteine and phenylalanine. Of all the DNA, just the CDR3 is kept, 45 bases in frame from base 1. Based on the germline V gene, the CDR1 and CDR2 sequences are SGHRS and YFSETQ. At one collaborating source in Seattle, patients were enrolled during active infection and were followed longitudinally through the course of disease. Collaborating institutions collected whole blood in K2EDTA tubes following their own protocols. Collaborator samples were shipped for TCRbeta analysis as frozen whole blood, isolated PBMCs, or DNA extracted from either sample type. TCRbeta CDR3 regions were amplified from genomic DNA by means of the immunoSEQ Assay, a bias-controlled multiplex PCR. As for the original processing: The number of nucleated cells in each sample was estimated by amplification of reference gene primers within the assay. Sequence reads were collapsed and filtered to measure the absolute abundance of every unique TCRbeta CDR3 rearrangement. For each sample, productive Simpson clonality was calculated by taking the square root of Simpson's diversity index across productive rearrangements. Drawn from immuneACCESS, this table holds only the in-frame rearrangements with V and J called that TCRdb kept. Clones are partly lost; checked studies trace under half to an unresolved V gene and leave the rest unexplained. V, J and clone size were drawn from that table, and D and trimming were deduced from the DNA. In all, the sample holds some 180,000 clones, and 80% to 90% of those were seen once. The ten biggest clones cover 9.5% to 12% of the sample.

Sequencing was done on a sample of peripheral blood. The receptor was isolated from a woman between 35 and 50 years old with COVID-19, enrolled during active disease. The chain joins TRBV5-1 to TRBJ1-4; TRBD1 lines up with 8 middle nucleotides. The DNA sequence is given as TGCGCCAGCAGCTCACGGACAGGGCGAAATGAAAAACTGTTTTTT. Translation gives CASSSRTGRNEKLFF. The entire variable domain, with the stretches around the CDR3 drawn from the reference TRBV5-1 and TRBJ1-4 proteins, is KAGVTQTPRYLIKTRGQQVTLSCSPISGHRSVSWYQQTPGQGLQFLFEYFSETQRNKGNFPGRFSGRQFSNSRSEMNVSTLELGDSALYLCASSSRTGRNEKLFFGSGTQLSVL.